The 21 T cell receptor beta chains reported below all come from one sample, sequenced in a study of regulatory T cells in long-lasting Graves disease. Time point indicated: newly diagnosed GD, antithyroid drugs for less than 3 months. With RNA extracted from PBMCs as input, the TCR library was made. Assembly of TCR beta libraries relied on iRepertoire HTBI primers together with Arm-PCR of CDR3 regions. One entry per CDR3 protein, called by TCRdb with MiXCR from the multiplex PCR reads. The sample holds around 420,000 distinct CDR3 sequences, around 15% seen once. The sample consisted of peripheral blood mononuclear cells (PBMCs), taken at new diagnosis, from a patient treated with antithyroid drugs. The source is a female donor with Graves disease.

The chain uses TRBV4-1 and TRBJ1-1; D not resolved. Germline V gene sequence: CDR1 MGHRA, CDR2 YSYEKL. V was trimmed by 8 bases and J by 1 base, leaving 14 bases between them. This CDR3 contains 14 residues. CDR3 in amino acids: CASGRAGGNTEAFF. CDR3 bases: TGCGCCAGCGGGCGGGCGGGAGGGAACACTGAAGCTTTCTTT.

Ten or more counts support this clonotype. V is TRBV20-1 and J is TRBJ2-7; TRBD2 matches at 14 bases. With V trimmed by 5 bases and J by 5 bases, 5 bases remained unmatched. This CDR3 spans 14 amino acids. Per germline, CDR1 DFQATT and CDR2 SNEGSKA (reference sequence). The CDR3 sequence is CSAGTSGSGNEQYF. CDR3 bases: TGCAGTGCTGGGACTAGCGGGAGTGGGAACGAGCAGTACTTC.

The chain carries TRBV2 and TRBJ2-2, with D perhaps matching TRBD1 or TRBD2 (6 bases each). The CDR3 is made up of 13 amino acids. Germline lookup yields CDR1 SNHLY and CDR2 FYNNEI. V was clipped by 6 bases and J by 4 bases, with 9 bases between them. In DNA, the CDR3 is TGTGCCAGCAGGGAGGGGGGCACCGGGGAGCTGTTTTTT. Translating it yields CASREGGTGELFF.

The rearrangement uses TRBV7-9 and TRBJ2-5; 11 bases match TRBD1. The CDR3 loop spans 15 amino acids. J gave up 0 bases and V 4 bases, and 1 base lay outside the gene matches. Germline loops: CDR1 SEHNR, CDR2 FQNEAQ (reference sequence). The CDR3 DNA reads TGTGCCAGCAGCTGGGGACAGGGGGACCAAGAGACCCAGTACTTC. It yields the protein CASSWGQGDQETQYF.

The sample holds a few counts of this clonotype. The CDR3 nucleotides are TGTGCCAGCAGTCGGGAGACTAGCGGGAGGGCCGATAACACCGGGGAGCTGTTTTTT. It translates to CASSRETSGRADNTGELFF. The chain links TRBV12-3 or TRBV12-4 to TRBJ2-2; 14 bases are shared with TRBD2. This CDR3 contains 19 residues. V shed 5 bases and J 2 bases; nucleotides not matched to a gene: 10.

This clonotype was detected ten times or more. V is TRBV4-1 and J is TRBJ1-1; 11 nucleotides match TRBD1. V lost 10 bases and J lost 0; bases outside the gene matches: 13. Germline CDR1 is MGHRA and CDR2 is YSYEKL. This CDR3 is built from 17 residues. As DNA, the CDR3 is TGCGCCACAACCCGATCAGGACAGGGGGCTTTGAACACTGAAGCTTTCTTT. Residues: CATTRSGQGALNTEAFF.

On this clonotype: Since a much larger clone is just one base distant, this may be a read error. In DNA, the CDR3 is TGTGTCAGCAGCACTAATCGTGGGGGGAGCACAGATACGCAGTATTTT. Translated, it gives CVSSTNRGGSTDTQYF. V usage is TRBV12-3 or TRBV12-4 and J usage is TRBJ2-3; TRBD2 is a possible D gene (6 bases). This CDR3 is built from 16 residues.

This clonotype was seen repeatedly, ten times or more. V is TRBV2 and J is TRBJ2-2; 8 positions agree with TRBD2. CDR3 length: 14 amino acids. V lost 4 bases to trimming and J lost 7 bases; unmatched junction nucleotides: 5. The germline CDR1 and CDR2 sequences are SNHLY and FYNNEI. The CDR3, as DNA: TGTGCCAGCAGTGTAAGGAGCGGGGGCGGGGAGCTGTTTTTT. Its protein product is CASSVRSGGGELFF.

This clonotype was detected ten times or more. The genes are TRBV28 and TRBJ2-1, with 11 bases fitting TRBD2. The ends lost 4 bases at V and 4 bases at J; junction bases unmatched: 12. The CDR3 runs 18 residues. The germline V gene has CDR1 MDHEN and CDR2 SYDVKM. The CDR3 protein is CASSSSTSGILLYNEQFF. CDR3 in DNA: TGTGCCAGCAGTTCATCGACTAGCGGGATTCTACTGTACAATGAGCAGTTCTTC.

The V gene is TRBV6-5, the J gene TRBJ2-7, with TRBD2 as a possible D gene (6 bases). This CDR3 is 14 amino acids long. V gave up 3 bases and J gave up 7 bases, with 16 bases separating them. The germline V gene encodes CDR1 MNHEY and CDR2 SVGAGI. The chain's CDR3 is CASSYGGTLGEQYF. The DNA for the CDR3 is TGTGCCAGCAGTTATGGGGGGACCCTTGGAGAGCAGTACTTC.

This clonotype was found many times. This sequence joins TRBV29-1 and TRBJ1-1; D not certain. The CDR3 has 12 amino acids. The germline V gene has CDR1 SQVTM and CDR2 ANQGSEA. Trimming pared 4 bases from V and 5 bases from J, leaving 11 bases between. CDR3 sequence: CSVAAGGTEAFF. CDR3 nucleotides: TGCAGCGTTGCTGCGGGAGGGACTGAAGCTTTCTTT.

The J gene is TRBJ1-2, the V gene TRBV6-2 or TRBV6-3, with 7 bases aligning to TRBD1. In germline, CDR1 is MNHEY, CDR2 SVGEGT. With V trimmed by 6 bases and J by 4 bases, 11 bases remained unmatched. This CDR3 has 15 residues. CDR3 sequence: CASRPPGQKSYGYTF. DNA of the CDR3: TGTGCCAGCAGACCCCCGGGACAGAAAAGCTATGGCTACACCTTC.

The chain carries TRBV9 and TRBJ2-7; D unresolved. CDR1 is SGDLS, CDR2 YYNGEE, per germline. The V gene lost 3 bases and the J gene lost 2 bases, with 6 bases spanning the gap. The CDR3 contains 12 residues. This CDR3 reads CASSGLTYEQYF. CDR3 DNA: TGTGCCAGCAGCGGTCTGACCTACGAGCAGTACTTC.

This clonotype was found many times. This chain joins TRBV7-9 and TRBJ1-5; 7 bases map to TRBD1. V gave up 7 bases and J gave up 11 bases; unmatched junction bases: 8. This CDR3 region has 12 residues. CDR1 and CDR2 from the germline V gene are SEHNR and FQNEAQ (reference sequence). The CDR3 coding sequence is TGTGCCAGCACCACCCAGGGGGGTACCCAGCATTTT. Its translation is CASTTQGGTQHF.

This clonotype showed up just once. The chain couples TRBV27 to TRBJ1-2, with 8 bases aligning to TRBD1. V shed 6 bases and J 4 bases; nucleotides not matched to a gene: 10. In germline, CDR1 is MNHEY, CDR2 SMNVEV (reference sequence). The CDR3 loop spans 15 amino acids. The DNA of the CDR3 is TGTGCCAGCAGGGACCTGGCAGGGGGCGGCTATGGCTACACCTTC. It encodes CASRDLAGGGYGYTF.

V is TRBV5-1 and J is TRBJ1-3, with no clear D. CDR1 SGHRS and CDR2 YFSETQ come from the germline V gene. There are 16 residues in the CDR3. Trimming removed 7 bases at V and 1 base at J, with 18 bases between. This CDR3 is CASGAGRRASGNTIYF. CDR3 nucleotides: TGCGCCAGCGGCGCCGGAAGGAGGGCATCTGGAAACACCATATATTTT.

This clonotype has more than one count but fewer than ten. V usage is TRBV27 and J usage is TRBJ1-5, with D uncertain. V was shortened by 0 bases and J by 0 bases, with 18 bases between the two germline ends. The CDR3 has 19 amino acids. Germline V gene sequence: CDR1 MNHEY, CDR2 SMNVEV (reference sequence). CDR3 protein: CASSLSSFFRSISNQPQHF. The CDR3 nucleotides read TGTGCCAGCAGTTTATCATCTTTTTTTAGGTCAATTAGCAATCAGCCCCAGCATTTT.

Comments on this clonotype: A clone one base away is much larger, so this may be a read error. The chain uses TRBV20-1 and TRBJ2-5; TRBD2 matches 9 bases. CDR1 and CDR2 (germline): DFQATT, SNEGSKA (reference sequence). This CDR3 has 15 residues. V lost 8 bases, J lost 0 bases, and 10 bases stayed unmatched. This CDR3 reads CSTGPLAGDQETQYF. DNA of the CDR3: TGCAGTACTGGTCCCTTAGCGGGAGACCAAGAGACCCAGTACTTC.

The chain uses TRBV6-2 or TRBV6-3 and TRBJ2-6; 11 nucleotides agree with TRBD2. The trim removed 3 bases at V and 0 bases at J, leaving 10 bases unmatched. Germline loops: CDR1 MNHEY, CDR2 SVGEGT. This CDR3 has 20 amino acids. The CDR3 nucleotides read TGTGCCAGCAGTTATAGCGGGAGGGCCTCGTCCAGCTCTGGGGCCAACGTCCTGACTTTC. Translated: CASSYSGRASSSSGANVLTF.

This clonotype was recorded many times. The chain links TRBV9 to TRBJ1-3; 7 bases align to TRBD1. The CDR3 is made up of 15 amino acids. Germline-derived CDR1 and CDR2 are SGDLS and YYNGEE. V trimming: 1 base; J trimming: 0 bases; junction bases outside the gene matches: 1. CDR3 sequence reads: CASSVRTGSGNTIYF. The CDR3 DNA reads TGTGCCAGCAGCGTACGGACAGGCTCTGGAAACACCATATATTTT.

The chain links TRBV28 to TRBJ1-1, with 7 bases aligning to TRBD1. J lost 0 bases, V lost 5 bases, and 6 bases had no gene match. The CDR3 runs to 15 residues. Germline loops: CDR1 MDHEN, CDR2 SYDVKM. The CDR3 DNA reads TGTGCCAGCAGTGCGGGACAGCTTATGAACACTGAAGCTTTCTTT. Residues: CASSAGQLMNTEAFF.